The table lists the clone carrying this TCR beta chain with a few counts. Its target is not known. This sample was included in a study of cytomegalovirus exposure and HLA in healthy donors. Broader study findings: Later on, an analysis tied 15,000 or so TCR beta sequences to HLA alleles at 0.05 false discovery rate.

Primers: 60 Vbeta forward and 13 Jbeta reverse. TCRdb's table, derived via immunoSEQ multiplex PCR, lists solely in-frame clones and lacks some. The sample lists approximately 190,000 clones, over 65% occurring once. This TCR was sampled from a woman in her 50s in good health and CMV-seropositive. Sequencing used PBMCs.

CDR3 residues: CASSVTGGGEAFF. CDR3 in DNA: TGTGCCAGCAGCGTCACAGGGGGTGGGGAAGCTTTCTTT. The rearrangement uses TRBV9 and TRBJ1-1, with 8 bases fitting TRBD1. The CDR3 length is 13 residues. J gave up 8 bases and V 2 bases, and 5 bases lay outside the gene matches. Germline V gene sequence: CDR1 SGDLS, CDR2 YYNGEE.